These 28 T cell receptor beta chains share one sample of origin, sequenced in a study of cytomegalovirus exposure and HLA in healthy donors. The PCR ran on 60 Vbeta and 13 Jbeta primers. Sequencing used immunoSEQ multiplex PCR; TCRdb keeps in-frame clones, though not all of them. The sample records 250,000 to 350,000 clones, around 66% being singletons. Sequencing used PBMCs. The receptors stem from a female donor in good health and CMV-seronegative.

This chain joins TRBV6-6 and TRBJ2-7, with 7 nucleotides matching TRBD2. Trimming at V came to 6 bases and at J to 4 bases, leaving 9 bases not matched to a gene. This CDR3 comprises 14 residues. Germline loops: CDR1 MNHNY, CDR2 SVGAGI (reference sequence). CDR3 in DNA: TGTGCCAGCAGCCTAACCGGGGGGAAATACGAGCAGTACTTC. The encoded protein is CASSLTGGKYEQYF.

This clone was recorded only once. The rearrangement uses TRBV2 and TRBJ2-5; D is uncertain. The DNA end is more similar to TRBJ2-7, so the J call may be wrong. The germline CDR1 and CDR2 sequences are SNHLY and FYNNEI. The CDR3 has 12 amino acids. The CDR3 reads CASSVAVYEQYF. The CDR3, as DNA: TGTGCCAGCAGTGTGGCGGTCTACGAGCAGTACTTC.

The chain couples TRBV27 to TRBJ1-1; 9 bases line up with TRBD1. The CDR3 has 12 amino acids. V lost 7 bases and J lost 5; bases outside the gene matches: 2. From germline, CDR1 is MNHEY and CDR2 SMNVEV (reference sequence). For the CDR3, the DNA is TGTGCCAGCAAGACAGGGGGGACTGAAGCTTTCTTT. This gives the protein CASKTGGTEAFF.

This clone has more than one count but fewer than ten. The CDR3 DNA reads as TGTGCCAGCAGTTTGTTAGCGGGAGGGATAGAGACCCAGTACTTC. Translating it yields CASSLLAGGIETQYF. The J gene is TRBJ2-5, the V gene TRBV6-6, with 11 bases identical to TRBD2. V shed 4 bases and J 4 bases; nucleotides not matched to a gene: 5. The CDR3 sequence is 15 residues long. Germline V gene sequence: CDR1 MNHNY, CDR2 SVGAGI (reference sequence).

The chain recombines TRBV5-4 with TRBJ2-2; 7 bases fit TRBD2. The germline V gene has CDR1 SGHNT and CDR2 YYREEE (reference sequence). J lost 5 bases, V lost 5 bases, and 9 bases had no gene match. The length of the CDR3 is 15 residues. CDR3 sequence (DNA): TGTGCCAGCAGTCGGAGCGGGGCGGGGACCGGGGAGCTGTTTTTT. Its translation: CASSRSGAGTGELFF.

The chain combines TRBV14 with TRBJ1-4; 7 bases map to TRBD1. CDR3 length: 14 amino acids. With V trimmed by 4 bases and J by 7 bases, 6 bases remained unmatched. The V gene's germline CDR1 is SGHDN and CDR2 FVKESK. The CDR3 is CASSRGQRGEKLFF. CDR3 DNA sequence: TGTGCCAGCAGCCGGGGACAGAGGGGTGAAAAACTGTTTTTT.

The CDR3, as DNA: TGTGCCAGCAGCTTCACTAGCGGGAGTTACAATGAGCAGTTCTTC. Its translation is CASSFTSGSYNEQFF. The V and J genes are TRBV5-6 and TRBJ2-1; 11 bases map to TRBD2. CDR3 length: 15 amino acids. The V gene's germline CDR1 is SGHDT and CDR2 YYEEEE. The trim removed 2 bases at V and 4 bases at J, leaving 2 bases unmatched.

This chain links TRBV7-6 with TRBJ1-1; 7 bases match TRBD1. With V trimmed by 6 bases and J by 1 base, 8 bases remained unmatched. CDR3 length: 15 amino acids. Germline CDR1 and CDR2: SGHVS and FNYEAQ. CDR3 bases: TGTGCCAGCAGGAGTACAGGGGATTGGAACACTGAAGCTTTCTTT. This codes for CASRSTGDWNTEAFF.

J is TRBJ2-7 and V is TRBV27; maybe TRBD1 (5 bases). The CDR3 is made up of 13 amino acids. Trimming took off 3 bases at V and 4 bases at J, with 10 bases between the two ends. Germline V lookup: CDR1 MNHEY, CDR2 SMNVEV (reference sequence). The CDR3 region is CASSFASGYEQYF. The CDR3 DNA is TGTGCCAGCAGTTTCGCTTCAGGGTACGAGCAGTACTTC.

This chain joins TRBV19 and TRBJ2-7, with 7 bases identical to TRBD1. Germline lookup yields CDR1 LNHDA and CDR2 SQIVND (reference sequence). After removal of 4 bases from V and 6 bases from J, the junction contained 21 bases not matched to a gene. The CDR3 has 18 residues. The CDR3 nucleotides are TGTGCCAGTAGTAGCCCTCGGGGACAGACCCCGGTCATTGGCGAGCAGTACTTC. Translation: CASSSPRGQTPVIGEQYF.

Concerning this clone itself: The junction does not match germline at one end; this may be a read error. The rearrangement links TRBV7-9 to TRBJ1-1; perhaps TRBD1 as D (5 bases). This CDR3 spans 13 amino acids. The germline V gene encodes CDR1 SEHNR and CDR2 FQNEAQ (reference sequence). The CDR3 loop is CSSSLGGGTEAFF. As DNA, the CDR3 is TGTTCCAGCAGCTTGGGGGGGGGCACTGAAGCTTTCTTT.

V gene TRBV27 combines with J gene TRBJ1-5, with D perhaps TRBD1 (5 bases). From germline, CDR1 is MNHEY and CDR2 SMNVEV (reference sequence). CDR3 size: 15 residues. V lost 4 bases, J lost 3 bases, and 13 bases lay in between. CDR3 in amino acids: CASSSVDSNNQPQHF. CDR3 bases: TGTGCCAGCAGTTCGGTCGACAGCAACAATCAGCCCCAGCATTTT.

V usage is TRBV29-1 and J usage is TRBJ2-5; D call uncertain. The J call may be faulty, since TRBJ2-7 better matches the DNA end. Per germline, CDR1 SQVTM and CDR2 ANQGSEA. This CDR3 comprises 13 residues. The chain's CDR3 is CSVVVVSNHEQYF. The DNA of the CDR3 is TGCAGCGTTGTCGTCGTGTCGAACCACGAGCAGTACTTC.

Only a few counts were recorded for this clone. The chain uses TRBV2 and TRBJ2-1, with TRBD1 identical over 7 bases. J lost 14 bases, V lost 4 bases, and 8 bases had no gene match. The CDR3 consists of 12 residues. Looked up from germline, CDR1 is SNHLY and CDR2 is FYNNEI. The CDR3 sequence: CASSVGTDHKFF. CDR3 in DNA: TGTGCCAGCAGTGTGGGGACAGATCACAAGTTCTTC.

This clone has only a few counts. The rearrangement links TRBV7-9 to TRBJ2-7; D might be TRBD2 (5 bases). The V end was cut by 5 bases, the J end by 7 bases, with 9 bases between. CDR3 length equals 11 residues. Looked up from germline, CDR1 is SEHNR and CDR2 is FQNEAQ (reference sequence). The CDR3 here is CASSIQREQYF. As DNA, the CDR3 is TGTGCCAGCAGCATACAGCGGGAGCAGTACTTC.

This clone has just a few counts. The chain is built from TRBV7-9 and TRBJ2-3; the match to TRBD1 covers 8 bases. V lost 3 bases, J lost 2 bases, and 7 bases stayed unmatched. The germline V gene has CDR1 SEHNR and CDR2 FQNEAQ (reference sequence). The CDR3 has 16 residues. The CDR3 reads CASSFDETGDTDTQYF. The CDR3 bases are TGTGCCAGCAGCTTCGACGAGACAGGGGACACAGATACGCAGTATTTT.

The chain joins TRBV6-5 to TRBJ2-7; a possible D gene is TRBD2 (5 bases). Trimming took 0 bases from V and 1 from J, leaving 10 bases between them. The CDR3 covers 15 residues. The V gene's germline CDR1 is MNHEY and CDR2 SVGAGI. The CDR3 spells CASSYSAGESYEQYF. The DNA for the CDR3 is TGTGCCAGCAGTTACTCGGCCGGGGAGTCCTACGAGCAGTACTTC.

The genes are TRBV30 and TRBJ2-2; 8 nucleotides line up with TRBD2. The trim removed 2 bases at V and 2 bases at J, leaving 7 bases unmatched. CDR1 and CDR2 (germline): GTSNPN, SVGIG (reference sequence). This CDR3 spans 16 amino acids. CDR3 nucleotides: TGTGCCTGGAGTTCAACGGGAGGGATAAACACCGGGGAGCTGTTTTTT. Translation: CAWSSTGGINTGELFF.

The CDR3 nucleotides are TGTGCCACCAGCAGAGACCCTGACGGGACTTTGAACACTGAAGCTTTCTTT. As protein: CATSRDPDGTLNTEAFF. The chain carries TRBV15 and TRBJ1-1; TRBD1 might be the D (5 bases). Germline lookup yields CDR1 LNHNV and CDR2 YYDKDF (reference sequence). The CDR3 consists of 17 residues. Trimming pared 0 bases from V and 0 bases from J, leaving 14 bases between.

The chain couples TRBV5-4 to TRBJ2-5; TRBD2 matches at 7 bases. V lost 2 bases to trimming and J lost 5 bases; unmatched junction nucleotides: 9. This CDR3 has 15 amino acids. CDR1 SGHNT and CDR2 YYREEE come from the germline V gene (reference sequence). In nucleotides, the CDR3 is TGTGCCAGCAGCTTCGGCTGGACTAGTGGGGAGACCCAGTACTTC. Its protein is CASSFGWTSGETQYF.

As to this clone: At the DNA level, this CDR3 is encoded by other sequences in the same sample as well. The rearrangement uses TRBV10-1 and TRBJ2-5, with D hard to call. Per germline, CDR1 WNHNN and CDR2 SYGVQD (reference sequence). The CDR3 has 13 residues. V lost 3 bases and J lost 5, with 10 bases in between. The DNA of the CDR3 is TGCGCCAGCAGTGATCCGGGTAGGGAGACCCAGTACTTC. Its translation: CASSDPGRETQYF.

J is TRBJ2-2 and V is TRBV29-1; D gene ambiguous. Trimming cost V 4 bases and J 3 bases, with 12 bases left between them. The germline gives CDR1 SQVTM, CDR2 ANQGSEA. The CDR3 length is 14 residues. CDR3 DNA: TGCAGCGTTGTCGGTGCTATGGACACCGGGGAGCTGTTTTTT. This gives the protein CSVVGAMDTGELFF.

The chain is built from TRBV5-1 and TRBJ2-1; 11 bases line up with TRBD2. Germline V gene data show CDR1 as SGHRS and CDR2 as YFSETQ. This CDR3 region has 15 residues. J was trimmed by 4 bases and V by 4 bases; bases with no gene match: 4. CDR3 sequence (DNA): TGCGCCAGCAGCCGGGGGACTAGCGGTTACAATGAGCAGTTCTTC. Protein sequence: CASSRGTSGYNEQFF.

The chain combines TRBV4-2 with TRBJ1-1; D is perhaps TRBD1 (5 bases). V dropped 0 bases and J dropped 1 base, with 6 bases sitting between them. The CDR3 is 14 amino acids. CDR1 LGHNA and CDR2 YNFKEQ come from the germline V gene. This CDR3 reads CASSQETGNTEAFF. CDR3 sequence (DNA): TGTGCCAGCAGCCAAGAAACAGGGAACACTGAAGCTTTCTTT.

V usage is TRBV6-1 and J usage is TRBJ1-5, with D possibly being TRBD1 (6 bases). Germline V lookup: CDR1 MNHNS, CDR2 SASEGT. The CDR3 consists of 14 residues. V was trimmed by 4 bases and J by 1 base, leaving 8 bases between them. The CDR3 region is CASSATGSNQPQHF. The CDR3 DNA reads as TGTGCCAGCAGTGCTACAGGGAGCAATCAGCCCCAGCATTTT.

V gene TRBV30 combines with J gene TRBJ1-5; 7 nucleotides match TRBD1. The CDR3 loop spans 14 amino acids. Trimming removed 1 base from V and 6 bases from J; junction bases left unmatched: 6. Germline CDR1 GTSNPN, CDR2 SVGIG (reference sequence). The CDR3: CAWSGDSASQPQHF. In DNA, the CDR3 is TGTGCCTGGAGTGGGGACAGTGCATCTCAGCCCCAGCATTTT. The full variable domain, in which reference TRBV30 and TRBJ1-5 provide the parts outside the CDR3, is SQTIHQWPATLVQPVGSPLSLECTVEGTSNPNLYWYRQAAGRGLQLLFYSVGIGQISSEVPQNLSASRPQDRQFILSSKKLLLSDSGFYLCAWSGDSASQPQHFGDGTRLSIL.

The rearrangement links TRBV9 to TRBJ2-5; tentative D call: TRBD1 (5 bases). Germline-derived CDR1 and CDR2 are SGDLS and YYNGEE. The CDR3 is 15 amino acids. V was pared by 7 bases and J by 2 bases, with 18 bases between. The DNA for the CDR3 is TGTGCCAGCGCCCCAGGGTACACTGATCAAGAGACCCAGTACTTC. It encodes CASAPGYTDQETQYF.

The CDR3 loop reads CAWNAGEKLFF. CDR3 DNA sequence: TGTGCCTGGAATGCGGGGGAAAAACTGTTTTTT. This rearrangement joins TRBV30 to TRBJ1-4; D is uncertain. In germline, CDR1 is GTSNPN, CDR2 SVGIG (reference sequence). The CDR3 runs to 11 residues. Trimming left V 4 bases short and J 8 bases short, with 8 bases between.